This T cell receptor (beta chain) was retrieved from a study of OX40 agonist ivuxolimab in advanced cancers. Whole-study context: A history of anti-PD-1, anti-PD-L1 or anti-CTLA-4 therapy was acceptable, and around 36% had some. General observations from the study: Average numbers of expanded clones were greater in CD8+ T cells than in CD4+. Blood T cells, both CD4+ and CD8+, expanded clonally by week 6 at 0.1 to 3.0 mg/kg.

The CDR3 is 14 residues long. Germline loops: CDR1 SEHNR, CDR2 FQNEAQ (reference sequence). Trimming took 1 base from V and 5 from J; bases not matched to a gene: 2. Note on this clone: As yet, its antigen is unknown.

Cycle 7 day 1, cycle 4 day 1, and baseline were the timepoints at which blood was sampled. Assay: immunoSEQ multiplex PCR; the TCRdb copy retains only in-frame clones and omits some. The sample lists fewer than 90,000 clones; more than 75% were seen once. The sequences come from CD4+ or CD8+ T cells sorted from blood, collected in a trial of the OX40 agonist ivuxolimab. The genes are TRBV7-9 and TRBJ2-1, with 7 bases fitting TRBD1. The receptor comes from an adult with an advanced solid tumor such as melanoma, head and neck, liver or kidney cancer. CDR3 amino acids: CASSLEGADNEQFF. The CDR3 DNA follows: TGTGCCAGCAGCTTAGAGGGGGCGGACAATGAGCAGTTCTTC.